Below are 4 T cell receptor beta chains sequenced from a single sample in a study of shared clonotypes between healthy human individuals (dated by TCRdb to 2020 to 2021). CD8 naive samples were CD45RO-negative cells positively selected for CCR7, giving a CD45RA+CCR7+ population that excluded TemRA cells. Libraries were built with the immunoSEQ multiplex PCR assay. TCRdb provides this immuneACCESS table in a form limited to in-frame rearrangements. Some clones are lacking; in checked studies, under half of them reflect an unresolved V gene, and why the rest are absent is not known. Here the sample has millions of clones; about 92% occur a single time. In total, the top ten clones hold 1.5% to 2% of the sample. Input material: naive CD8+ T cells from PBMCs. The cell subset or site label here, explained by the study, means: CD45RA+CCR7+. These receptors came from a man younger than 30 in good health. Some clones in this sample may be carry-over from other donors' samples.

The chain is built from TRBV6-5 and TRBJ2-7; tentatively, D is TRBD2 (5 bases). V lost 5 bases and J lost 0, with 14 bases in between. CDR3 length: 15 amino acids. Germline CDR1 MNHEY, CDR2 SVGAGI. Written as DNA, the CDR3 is TGTGCCAGCAGTCAAAGCGGCTTCAGCTCCTACGAGCAGTACTTC. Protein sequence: CASSQSGFSSYEQYF.

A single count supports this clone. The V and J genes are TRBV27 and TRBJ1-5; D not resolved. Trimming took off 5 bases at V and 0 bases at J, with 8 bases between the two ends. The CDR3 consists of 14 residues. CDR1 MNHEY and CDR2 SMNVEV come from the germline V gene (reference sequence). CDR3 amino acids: CASSARYSNQPQHF. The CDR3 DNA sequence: TGTGCCAGCAGTGCCCGCTATAGCAATCAGCCCCAGCATTTT.

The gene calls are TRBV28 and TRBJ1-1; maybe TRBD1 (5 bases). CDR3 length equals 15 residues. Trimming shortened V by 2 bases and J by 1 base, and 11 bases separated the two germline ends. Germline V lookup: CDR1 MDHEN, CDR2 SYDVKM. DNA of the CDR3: TGTGCCAGCAGTTTAGCTGGGGCCCGGAACACTGAAGCTTTCTTT. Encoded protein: CASSLAGARNTEAFF.

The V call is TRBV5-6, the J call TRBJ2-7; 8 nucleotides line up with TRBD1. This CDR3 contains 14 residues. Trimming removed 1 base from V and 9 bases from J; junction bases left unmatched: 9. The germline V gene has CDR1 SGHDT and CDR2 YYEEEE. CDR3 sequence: CASSLRTGHRGQYF. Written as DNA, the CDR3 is TGTGCCAGCAGCTTGAGGACAGGGCACAGGGGGCAGTACTTC.